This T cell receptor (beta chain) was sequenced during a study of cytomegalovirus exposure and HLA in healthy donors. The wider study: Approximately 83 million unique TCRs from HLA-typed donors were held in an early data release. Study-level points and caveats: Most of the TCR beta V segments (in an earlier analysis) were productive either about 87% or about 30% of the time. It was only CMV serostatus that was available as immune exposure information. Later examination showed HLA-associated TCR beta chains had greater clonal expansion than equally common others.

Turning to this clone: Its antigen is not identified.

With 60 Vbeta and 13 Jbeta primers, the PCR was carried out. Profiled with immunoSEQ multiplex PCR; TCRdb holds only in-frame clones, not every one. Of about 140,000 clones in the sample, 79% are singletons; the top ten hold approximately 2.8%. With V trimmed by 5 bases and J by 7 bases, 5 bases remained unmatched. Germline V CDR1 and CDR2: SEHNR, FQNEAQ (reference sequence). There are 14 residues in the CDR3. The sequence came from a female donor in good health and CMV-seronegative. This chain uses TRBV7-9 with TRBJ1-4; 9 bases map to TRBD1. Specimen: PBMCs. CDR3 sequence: CASSKTGGGEKLFF. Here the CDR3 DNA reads TGTGCCAGCAGCAAAACAGGGGGCGGTGAAAAACTGTTTTTT. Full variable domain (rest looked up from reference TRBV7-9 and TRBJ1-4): DTGVSQNPRHKITKRGQNVTFRCDPISEHNRLYWYRQTLGQGPEFLTYFQNEAQLEKSRLLSDRFSAERPKGSFSTLEIQRTEQGDSAMYLCASSKTGGGEKLFFGSGTQLSVL.